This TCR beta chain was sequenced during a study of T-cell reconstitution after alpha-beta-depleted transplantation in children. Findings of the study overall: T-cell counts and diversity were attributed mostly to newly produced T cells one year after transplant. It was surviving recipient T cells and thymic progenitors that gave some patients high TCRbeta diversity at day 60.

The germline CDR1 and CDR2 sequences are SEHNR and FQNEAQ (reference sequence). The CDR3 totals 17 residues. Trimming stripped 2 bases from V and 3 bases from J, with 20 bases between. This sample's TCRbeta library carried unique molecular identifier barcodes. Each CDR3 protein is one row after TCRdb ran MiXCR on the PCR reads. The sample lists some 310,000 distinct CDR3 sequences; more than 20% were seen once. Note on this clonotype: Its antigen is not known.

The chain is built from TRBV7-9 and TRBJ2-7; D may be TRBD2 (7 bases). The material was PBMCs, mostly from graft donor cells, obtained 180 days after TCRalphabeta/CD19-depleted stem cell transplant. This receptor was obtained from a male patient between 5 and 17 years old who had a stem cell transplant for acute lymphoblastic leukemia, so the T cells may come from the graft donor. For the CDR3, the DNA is TGTGCCAGCAGCTTAAACGTCTACAGGGAGGGTCGCTACGAGCAGTACTTC. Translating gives CASSLNVYREGRYEQYF.